These T cell receptor beta chains were read from a single sample in a study of cytomegalovirus exposure and HLA in healthy donors. Here immunoSEQ multiplex PCR was the method, and the copy in TCRdb shows in-frame clones only, minus some. This table holds 180,000 or so clones, more than 60% found once. Input material: PBMCs. The receptor source for this set is a woman aged 40 to 55 in good health and CMV-seropositive. Each CDR3 is given with its conserved first and last residue. Fields, in order: V gene, J gene, clone size, D gene, CDR3 protein, CDR3 DNA. A D gene is named only where the DNA matches it firmly. Rows give clone size only sometimes, using once, few, many, or a class for an expanded clone.

v_gene: TRBV2; j_gene: TRBJ1-5; abundance: .; d_gene: TRBD1; CDR3aa: CASISDRASNQPQHF; CDR3nt: TGTGCCAGCATCTCGGACAGGGCTAGCAATCAGCCCCAGCATTTT
v_gene: TRBV5-1; j_gene: TRBJ2-1; abundance: .; d_gene: .; CDR3aa: CASSLPGEEQFF; CDR3nt: TGCGCCAGCAGCTTGCCGGGGGAGGAGCAGTTCTTC
v_gene: TRBV12-5; j_gene: TRBJ1-1; abundance: .; d_gene: TRBD1; CDR3aa: CASALGQGDTEAFF; CDR3nt: TGTGCTAGTGCCCTGGGGCAGGGGGATACTGAAGCTTTCTTT
v_gene: TRBV4-3; j_gene: TRBJ2-3; abundance: .; d_gene: TRBD1; CDR3aa: CASSPGQGRTDTQYF; CDR3nt: TGCGCCAGCAGCCCCGGACAGGGTCGAACAGATACGCAGTATTTT
v_gene: TRBV2; j_gene: TRBJ1-3; abundance: .; d_gene: .; CDR3aa: CASSGASGNTIYF; CDR3nt: TGTGCCAGCTCAGGGGCCTCTGGAAACACCATATATTTT
v_gene: TRBV11-2; j_gene: TRBJ2-7; abundance: .; d_gene: .; CDR3aa: CASSFLGAYEQYF; CDR3nt: TGTGCCAGCAGCTTCCTAGGAGCCTACGAGCAGTACTTC
v_gene: TRBV19; j_gene: TRBJ1-2; abundance: .; d_gene: .; CDR3aa: CASSIGTRSYGYTF; CDR3nt: TGTGCCAGTAGTATAGGGACACGATCCTATGGCTACACCTTC
v_gene: TRBV28; j_gene: TRBJ1-1; abundance: .; d_gene: .; CDR3aa: CASRRNTEAFF; CDR3nt: TGTGCCAGCAGGCGGAACACTGAAGCTTTCTTT
v_gene: TRBV28; j_gene: TRBJ1-1; abundance: .; d_gene: .; CDR3aa: CAARARGNTEAFF; CDR3nt: TGTGCCGCGAGGGCCCGGGGGAACACTGAAGCTTTCTTT
v_gene: TRBV4-2; j_gene: TRBJ2-2; abundance: .; d_gene: TRBD2; CDR3aa: CASSRTSGSAAGELFF; CDR3nt: TGTGCCAGCAGCCGGACTAGCGGGAGCGCCGCCGGGGAGCTGTTTTTT
v_gene: TRBV9; j_gene: TRBJ2-5; abundance: .; d_gene: TRBD1; CDR3aa: CASSVGPTGQGAFQETQYF; CDR3nt: TGTGCCAGCAGCGTAGGCCCCACGGGACAGGGGGCGTTCCAAGAGACCCAGTACTTC
v_gene: TRBV7-3; j_gene: TRBJ2-2; abundance: .; d_gene: .; CDR3aa: CASSLLNTGELFF; CDR3nt: TGTGCCAGCAGCTTACTGAACACCGGGGAGCTGTTTTTT
v_gene: TRBV13; j_gene: TRBJ1-3; abundance: .; d_gene: TRBD1; CDR3aa: CASSLRGQGAYGNTIYF; CDR3nt: TGTGCCAGCAGCTTACGCGGACAGGGGGCGTATGGAAACACCATATATTTT
v_gene: TRBV7-8; j_gene: TRBJ2-3; abundance: few; d_gene: .; CDR3aa: CASVGEEDTQYF; CDR3nt: TGTGCCAGCGTTGGGGAGGAAGATACGCAGTATTTT
v_gene: TRBV25-1; j_gene: TRBJ1-1; abundance: few; d_gene: .; CDR3aa: CASSPGNTEAFF; CDR3nt: TGTGCCAGCAGCCCCGGGAACACTGAAGCTTTCTTT
v_gene: TRBV6-6; j_gene: TRBJ1-4; abundance: few; d_gene: .; CDR3aa: CASSYSASGTNEKLFF; CDR3nt: TGTGCCAGCAGTTACTCGGCTTCAGGGACTAATGAAAAACTGTTTTTT
v_gene: TRBV19; j_gene: TRBJ1-6; abundance: .; d_gene: .; CDR3aa: CASSIGQPNSPLHF; CDR3nt: TGTGCCAGTAGTATAGGACAACCAAATTCACCCCTCCACTTT
v_gene: TRBV28; j_gene: TRBJ1-1; abundance: .; d_gene: .; CDR3aa: CASSSLGAGMNTEAFF; CDR3nt: TGTGCCAGCAGTTCCCTGGGGGCGGGTATGAACACTGAAGCTTTCTTT
v_gene: TRBV11-3; j_gene: TRBJ2-7; abundance: .; d_gene: TRBD1; CDR3aa: CASSLYRDSYEQYF; CDR3nt: TGTGCCAGCAGCCTATACAGGGACAGCTACGAGCAGTACTTC
v_gene: TRBV5-3; j_gene: TRBJ2-7; abundance: .; d_gene: TRBD2; CDR3aa: CASDRTSGNSEQYF; CDR3nt: TGTGCCTCCGACCGCACTAGCGGGAATAGCGAGCAGTACTTC
v_gene: TRBV9; j_gene: TRBJ2-6; abundance: few; d_gene: TRBD2; CDR3aa: CASSGSTSGGSGANVLTF; CDR3nt: TGTGCCAGCAGCGGGTCGACTAGCGGGGGCTCTGGGGCCAACGTCCTGACTTTC
v_gene: TRBV9; j_gene: TRBJ1-5; abundance: .; d_gene: .; CDR3aa: CASSVSGGGNQPQHF; CDR3nt: TGTGCCAGCAGCGTATCGGGGGGGGGCAATCAGCCCCAGCATTTT
v_gene: TRBV7-6; j_gene: TRBJ2-5; abundance: few; d_gene: .; CDR3aa: CASSLSGFGQETQYF; CDR3nt: TGTGCCAGCAGCCTGAGCGGGTTTGGGCAAGAGACCCAGTACTTC
v_gene: TRBV27; j_gene: TRBJ2-5; abundance: .; d_gene: .; CDR3aa: CASSPGERAHQETQYF; CDR3nt: TGTGCCAGCAGTCCCGGAGAGCGGGCGCACCAAGAGACCCAGTACTTC
v_gene: TRBV27; j_gene: TRBJ2-7; abundance: .; d_gene: TRBD2; CDR3aa: CATRTSGMTYEQYF; CDR3nt: TGTGCCACCAGGACGAGCGGGATGACCTACGAGCAGTACTTC
v_gene: TRBV10-3; j_gene: TRBJ2-7; abundance: .; d_gene: TRBD1; CDR3aa: CAIRPGQDYEQYF; CDR3nt: TGTGCCATCAGACCGGGACAGGACTACGAGCAGTACTTC
v_gene: TRBV5-1; j_gene: TRBJ1-6; abundance: few; d_gene: .; CDR3aa: CASSFGGNSPLHF; CDR3nt: TGCGCCAGCAGCTTTGGCGGGAATTCACCCCTCCACTTT
v_gene: TRBV7-9; j_gene: TRBJ2-1; abundance: .; d_gene: TRBD2; CDR3aa: CASSSSRLARSNEQFF; CDR3nt: TGTGCCAGCAGCTCGTCCCGACTAGCTCGAAGCAATGAGCAGTTCTTC
v_gene: TRBV19; j_gene: TRBJ2-3; abundance: once; d_gene: .; CDR3aa: CASCTHRGGADTQYF; CDR3nt: TGTGCCAGTTGTACCCACAGGGGAGGTGCAGATACGCAGTATTTT
v_gene: TRBV18; j_gene: TRBJ1-4; abundance: .; d_gene: .; CDR3aa: CASSPSGHQKNEKLFF; CDR3nt: TGTGCCAGCTCACCATCGGGACACCAGAAGAATGAAAAACTGTTTTTT
v_gene: TRBV2; j_gene: TRBJ2-4; abundance: .; d_gene: .; CDR3aa: CASSESAGISAQAKNIQYF; CDR3nt: TGTGCCAGCAGTGAAAGTGCGGGGATCTCGGCCCAAGCCAAAAACATTCAGTACTTC
v_gene: TRBV7-6; j_gene: TRBJ1-1; abundance: .; d_gene: .; CDR3aa: CASSAGQNMNTEAFF; CDR3nt: TGTGCCAGCAGCGCCGGACAAAACATGAACACTGAAGCTTTCTTT
v_gene: TRBV6-6; j_gene: TRBJ2-6; abundance: .; d_gene: .; CDR3aa: CASGDTLTSGANVLTF; CDR3nt: TGTGCCAGCGGAGATACACTGACCTCTGGGGCCAACGTCCTGACTTTC
v_gene: TRBV6-5; j_gene: TRBJ2-1; abundance: .; d_gene: .; CDR3aa: CASSYSSLAINNEQFF; CDR3nt: TGTGCCAGCAGTTACTCTAGCCTCGCAATAAACAATGAGCAGTTCTTC
v_gene: TRBV7-2; j_gene: TRBJ2-2; abundance: few; d_gene: TRBD1; CDR3aa: CASSLPGATTGGVPGELFF; CDR3nt: TGTGCCAGCAGCTTACCCGGGGCAACGACAGGGGGCGTCCCCGGGGAGCTGTTTTTT
v_gene: TRBV9; j_gene: TRBJ2-1; abundance: .; d_gene: .; CDR3aa: CASSVQVPLDNEQFF; CDR3nt: TGTGCCAGCAGCGTTCAGGTTCCCTTGGACAATGAGCAGTTCTTC
v_gene: TRBV27; j_gene: TRBJ2-3; abundance: .; d_gene: .; CDR3aa: CASRGLNTDTQYF; CDR3nt: TGTGCCAGCAGGGGGCTGAACACAGATACGCAGTATTTT
v_gene: TRBV28; j_gene: TRBJ1-2; abundance: .; d_gene: TRBD1; CDR3aa: CASSDRVHYGYTF; CDR3nt: TGTGCCAGCAGTGACAGGGTTCACTATGGCTACACCTTC
v_gene: TRBV18; j_gene: TRBJ2-5; abundance: .; d_gene: .; CDR3aa: CASSPGETQYF; CDR3nt: TGTGCCAGCTCACCCGGGGAGACCCAGTACTTC
v_gene: TRBV25-1; j_gene: TRBJ2-5; abundance: .; d_gene: TRBD1; CDR3aa: CASSDRGQETQYF; CDR3nt: TGTGCCAGCAGTGACAGGGGGCAAGAGACCCAGTACTTC
v_gene: TRBV28; j_gene: TRBJ1-2; abundance: .; d_gene: .; CDR3aa: CASSLPEGVNFNYGYTF; CDR3nt: TGTGCCAGCAGTTTACCTGAAGGAGTGAACTTTAACTATGGCTACACCTTC
v_gene: TRBV19; j_gene: TRBJ1-1; abundance: .; d_gene: .; CDR3aa: CASTTTRGTEAFF; CDR3nt: TGTGCCAGTACCACAACACGGGGGACTGAAGCTTTCTTT
v_gene: TRBV30; j_gene: TRBJ2-7; abundance: .; d_gene: .; CDR3aa: CAWSGTDWFGEQYF; CDR3nt: TGTGCCTGGAGTGGAACGGACTGGTTCGGCGAGCAGTACTTC
v_gene: TRBV7-6; j_gene: TRBJ1-6; abundance: few; d_gene: TRBD1; CDR3aa: CASSFGQGGSPLHF; CDR3nt: TGTGCCAGCAGCTTTGGACAGGGAGGATCACCCCTCCACTTT